The present entry profiles one T cell receptor (beta chain) with its context. This sample is part of a study of T-cell reconstitution after alpha-beta-depleted transplantation in children. Researchers prepared the TCRbeta library using unique molecular identifiers, the study reports. TCRdb reprocessed the PCR reads with MiXCR, giving one entry per CDR3 protein. Among some 550,000 distinct CDR3 sequences listed, around 16% were seen once. Trimming took 5 bases from V and 7 from J, leaving 12 bases between them. The V gene's germline CDR1 is SGHVS and CDR2 FQNEAQ. This CDR3 is built from 13 residues. The sequenced sample was PBMCs from the stem cell graft donor, obtained from the stem cell graft. The receptor's source is a human donor who donated a stem cell graft to a child with acute lymphoblastic leukemia. The chain employs TRBV7-8 and TRBJ2-1; TRBD2 might be the D (5 bases). CDR3 region: CASSASPGNEQFF. The CDR3 DNA follows: TGTGCCAGCAGCGCCTCGCCGGGGAATGAGCAGTTCTTC. The complete variable domain, with remaining parts taken from reference TRBV7-8 and TRBJ2-1, reads GAGVSQSPRYKVAKRGQDVALRCDPISGHVSLFWYQQALGQGPEFLTYFQNEAQLDKSGLPSDRFFAERPEGSVSTLKIQRTQQEDSAVYLCASSASPGNEQFFGPGTRLTVL.